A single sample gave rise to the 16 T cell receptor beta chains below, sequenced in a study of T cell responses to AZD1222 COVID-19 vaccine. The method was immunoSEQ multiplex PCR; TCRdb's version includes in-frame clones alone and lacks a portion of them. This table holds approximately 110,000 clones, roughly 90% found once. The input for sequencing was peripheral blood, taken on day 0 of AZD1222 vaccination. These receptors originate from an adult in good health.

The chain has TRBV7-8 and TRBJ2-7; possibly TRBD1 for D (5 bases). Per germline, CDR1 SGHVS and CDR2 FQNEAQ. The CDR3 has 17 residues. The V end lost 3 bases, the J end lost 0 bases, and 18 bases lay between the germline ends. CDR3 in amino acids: CASSFSYPGIVSYEQYF. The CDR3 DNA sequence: TGTGCCAGCAGCTTTTCGTATCCAGGGATCGTCTCCTACGAGCAGTACTTC.

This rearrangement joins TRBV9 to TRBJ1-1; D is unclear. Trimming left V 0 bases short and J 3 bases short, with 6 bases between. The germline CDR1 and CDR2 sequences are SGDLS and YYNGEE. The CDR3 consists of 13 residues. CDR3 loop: CASSVDSHTEAFF. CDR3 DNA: TGTGCCAGCAGCGTAGACAGTCACACTGAAGCTTTCTTT. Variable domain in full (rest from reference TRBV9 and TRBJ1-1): DSGVTQTPKHLITATGQRVTLRCSPRSGDLSVYWYQQSLDQGLQFLIQYYNGEERAKGNILERFSAQQFPDLHSELNLSSLELGDSALYFCASSVDSHTEAFFGQGTRLTVV.

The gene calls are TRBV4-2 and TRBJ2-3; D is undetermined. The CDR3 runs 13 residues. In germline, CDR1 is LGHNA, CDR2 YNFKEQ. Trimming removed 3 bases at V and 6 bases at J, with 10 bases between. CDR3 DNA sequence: TGTGCCAGCAGCCATCGTACGAAGGATACGCAGTATTTT. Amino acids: CASSHRTKDTQYF.

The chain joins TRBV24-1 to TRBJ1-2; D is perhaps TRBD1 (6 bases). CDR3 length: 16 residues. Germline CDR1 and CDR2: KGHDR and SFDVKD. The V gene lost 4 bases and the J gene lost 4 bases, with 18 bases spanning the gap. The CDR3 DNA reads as TGTGCCACCAGTGACCCCACAGGGTCCGGAGTCTATGGCTACACCTTC. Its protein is CATSDPTGSGVYGYTF.

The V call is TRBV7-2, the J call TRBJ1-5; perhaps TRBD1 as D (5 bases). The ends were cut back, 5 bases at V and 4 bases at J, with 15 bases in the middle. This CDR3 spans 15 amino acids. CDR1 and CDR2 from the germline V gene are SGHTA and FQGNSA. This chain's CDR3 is CASSQWGFGNQPQHF. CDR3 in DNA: TGTGCCAGCAGCCAATGGGGGTTCGGGAATCAGCCCCAGCATTTT.

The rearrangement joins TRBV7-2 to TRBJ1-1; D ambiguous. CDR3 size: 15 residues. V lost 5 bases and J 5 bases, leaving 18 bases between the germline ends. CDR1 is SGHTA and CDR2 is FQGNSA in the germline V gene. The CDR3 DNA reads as TGTGCCAGCAGCGACAAGGGATCTGAGAAAACTGAAGCTTTCTTT. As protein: CASSDKGSEKTEAFF.

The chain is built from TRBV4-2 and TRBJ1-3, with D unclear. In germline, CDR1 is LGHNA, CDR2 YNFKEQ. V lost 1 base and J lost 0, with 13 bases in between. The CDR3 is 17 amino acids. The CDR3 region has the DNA TGTGCCAGCAGCCAAGGATCTGGATCTTTCTCTGGAAACACCATATATTTT. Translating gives CASSQGSGSFSGNTIYF.

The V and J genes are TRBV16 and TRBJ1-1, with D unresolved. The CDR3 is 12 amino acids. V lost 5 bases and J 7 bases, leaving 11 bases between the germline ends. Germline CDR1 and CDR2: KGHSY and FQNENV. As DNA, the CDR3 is TGTGCCAGCAGCAGCCAAGGTGTTGAAGCTTTCTTT. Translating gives CASSSQGVEAFF.

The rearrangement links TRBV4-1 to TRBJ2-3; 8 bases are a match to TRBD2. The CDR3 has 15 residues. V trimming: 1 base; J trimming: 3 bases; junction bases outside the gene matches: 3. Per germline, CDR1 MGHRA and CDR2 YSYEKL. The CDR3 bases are TGCGCCAGCAGCCAAGTCGGCGGGGGGACAGATACGCAGTATTTT. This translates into CASSQVGGGTDTQYF.

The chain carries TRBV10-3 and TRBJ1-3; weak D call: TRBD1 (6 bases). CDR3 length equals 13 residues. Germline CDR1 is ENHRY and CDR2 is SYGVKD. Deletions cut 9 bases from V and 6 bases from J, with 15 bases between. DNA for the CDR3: TGTGCCATTGGGACTCGGACAGAAAACACCATATATTTT. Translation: CAIGTRTENTIYF.

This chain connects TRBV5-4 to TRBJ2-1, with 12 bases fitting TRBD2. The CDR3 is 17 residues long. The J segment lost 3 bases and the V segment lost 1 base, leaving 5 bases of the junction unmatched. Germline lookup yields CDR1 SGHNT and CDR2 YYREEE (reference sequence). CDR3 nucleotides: TGTGCCAGCAGCTTGAACGGACTAGCGGGAAACTACAATGAGCAGTTCTTC. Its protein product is CASSLNGLAGNYNEQFF.

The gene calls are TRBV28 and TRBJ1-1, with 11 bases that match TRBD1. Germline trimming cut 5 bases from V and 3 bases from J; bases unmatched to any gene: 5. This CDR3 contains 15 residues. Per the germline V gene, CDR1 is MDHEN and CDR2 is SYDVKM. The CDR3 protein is CASSGTGGVHTEAFF. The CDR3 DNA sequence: TGTGCCAGCAGTGGGACAGGGGGGGTTCACACTGAAGCTTTCTTT.

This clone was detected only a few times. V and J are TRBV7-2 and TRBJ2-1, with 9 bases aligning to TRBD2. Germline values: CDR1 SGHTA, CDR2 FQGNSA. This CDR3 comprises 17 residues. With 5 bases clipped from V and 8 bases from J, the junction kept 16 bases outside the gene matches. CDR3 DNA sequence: TGTGCCAGCAGCCCACGCCTGCGGGGGGGCCCGTCCCATGAGCAGTTCTTC. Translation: CASSPRLRGGPSHEQFF.

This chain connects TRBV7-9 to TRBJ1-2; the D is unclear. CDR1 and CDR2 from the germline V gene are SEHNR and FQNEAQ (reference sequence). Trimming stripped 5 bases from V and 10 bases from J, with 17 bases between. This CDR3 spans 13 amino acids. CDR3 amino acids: CASSLNERNFYTF. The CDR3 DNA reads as TGTGCCAGCAGCCTAAACGAGAGAAATTTCTACACCTTC.

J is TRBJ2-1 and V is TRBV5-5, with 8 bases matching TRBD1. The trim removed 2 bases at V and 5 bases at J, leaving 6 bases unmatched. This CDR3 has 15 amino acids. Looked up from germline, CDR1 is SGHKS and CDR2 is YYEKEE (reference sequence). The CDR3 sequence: CASSLRTGLNNEQFF. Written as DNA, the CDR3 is TGTGCCAGCAGCTTAAGGACAGGGCTCAACAATGAGCAGTTCTTC.

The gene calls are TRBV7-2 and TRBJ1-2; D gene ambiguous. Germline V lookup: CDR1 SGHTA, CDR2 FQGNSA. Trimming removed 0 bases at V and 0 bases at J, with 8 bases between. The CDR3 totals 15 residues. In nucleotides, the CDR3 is TGTGCCAGCAGCTTAGCGCTCCAGACTAACTATGGCTACACCTTC. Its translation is CASSLALQTNYGYTF.